These T cell receptor beta chains were read from a single sample in a study of blood T cell repertoires in COVID-19. Profiled with immunoSEQ multiplex PCR; TCRdb holds only in-frame clones, not every one. The table includes about 240,000 clones, approximately 84% detected once. What was sequenced was PBMCs or T cells enriched from blood (not recorded which). All receptors derive from a woman in her thirties or forties with acute COVID-19. Each CDR3 is given with its conserved first and last residue. The D gene is left open where the match is weak. Rows may omit the clone size; those that give it use once, few, many or a size class.

clone size,D gene,V gene,J gene,CDR3 protein,CDR3 DNA
NA,NA,TRBV19,TRBJ1-2,CASSWRAGGRYGYTF,TGTGCCAGTTCGTGGAGGGCAGGCGGACGCTATGGCTACACCTTC
NA,NA,TRBV7-6,TRBJ2-3,CASSPRRYRQEYTDTQYF,TGTGCCAGCAGCCCGAGACGATATAGACAGGAATACACAGATACGCAGTATTTT
NA,NA,TRBV29-1,TRBJ2-1,CSAARDNEQFF,TGCAGCGCCGCTCGGGACAATGAGCAGTTCTTC
NA,TRBD1,TRBV19,TRBJ1-1,CASSIGAGGDTEAFF,TGTGCCAGTAGTATTGGAGCAGGGGGAGATACTGAAGCTTTCTTT
NA,TRBD1,TRBV5-1,TRBJ1-2,CASSLEGQGAYGYTF,TGCGCCAGCAGCTTGGAGGGACAGGGGGCTTATGGCTACACCTTC
NA,NA,TRBV6-5,TRBJ2-7,CASSRATGTYEQYF,TGTGCCAGCAGCCGTGCTACAGGGACCTACGAGCAGTACTTC
NA,NA,TRBV4-2,TRBJ2-3,CASSQGRGASTDTQYF,TGTGCCAGCAGCCAAGGTCGGGGGGCATCCACAGATACGCAGTATTTT
NA,NA,TRBV19,TRBJ1-4,CASGFWAKERIKLFF,TGTGCCAGTGGCTTTTGGGCCAAGGAAAGAATAAAACTGTTTTTT
NA,TRBD2,TRBV7-9,TRBJ2-7,CASTPRAGVYEQYF,TGTGCCAGCACACCGCGCGCGGGAGTCTACGAGCAGTACTTC
once,NA,TRBV11-2,TRBJ2-1,CASSLGPSRSYNEQFF,TGTGCCAGCAGCTTAGGCCCTAGCCGCTCCTACAATGAGCAGTTCTTC
once,NA,TRBV4-1,TRBJ2-5,CASSQAAGGEQETQYF,TGCGCCAGCAGCCAAGCAGCAGGAGGGGAACAAGAGACCCAGTACTTC
NA,TRBD2,TRBV24-1,TRBJ2-3,CATSDLRGGVDTQYF,TGTGCCACCAGTGATTTGCGGGGAGGGGTAGATACGCAGTATTTT
NA,NA,TRBV19,TRBJ2-7,CASSMGSSPLEQYF,TGTGCCAGTAGTATGGGGAGTTCTCCTCTCGAGCAGTACTTC
once,TRBD1,TRBV2,TRBJ2-7,CASSEAPGQGYEQYF,TGTGCCAGCAGTGAAGCCCCGGGACAGGGTTACGAGCAGTACTTC
NA,TRBD1,TRBV9,TRBJ2-2,CASSVSETGVPGELFF,TGTGCCAGCAGCGTATCGGAGACAGGGGTTCCCGGGGAGCTGTTTTTT
NA,TRBD2,TRBV6-5,TRBJ2-7,CASSPLAGGPYEQYF,TGTGCCAGCAGTCCGCTAGCGGGAGGCCCTTACGAGCAGTACTTC
NA,TRBD1,TRBV19,TRBJ2-1,CASSMRQGAYNEQFF,TGTGCCAGTAGTATGCGACAGGGGGCGTACAATGAGCAGTTCTTC
NA,NA,TRBV25-1,TRBJ1-2,CASSVWGGISSGYTF,TGTGCCAGCAGTGTTTGGGGGGGGATCTCCTCTGGCTACACCTTC
NA,TRBD2,TRBV6-4,TRBJ2-1,CASSDGLAGEHNEQFF,TGTGCCAGCAGTGACGGACTAGCGGGAGAACACAATGAGCAGTTCTTC
NA,TRBD1,TRBV6-8,TRBJ2-1,CASSYSPDREVNEQFF,TGTGCCAGCAGTTACTCGCCGGACAGGGAGGTCAATGAGCAGTTCTTC